This T cell receptor beta chain is drawn from a study of blood T cell repertoires in COVID-19. Study context: Some COVID-19 samples were acute and others convalescent; all came from the United States, Italy and Spain.

The recovered donors of Cohort 3 showed two negative PCRs, clearance, or symptom resolution. The repertoire was sequenced with immunoSEQ multiplex PCR; TCRdb's copy has only in-frame clones and lacks some. The sample yields about 480,000 clones, approximately 87% seen once. Per germline, CDR1 LNHDA and CDR2 SQIVND (reference sequence). CDR3 length: 14 amino acids. Deletions cut 0 bases from V and 7 bases from J, with 12 bases between. The chain has TRBV19 and TRBJ2-5; a possible D gene is TRBD2 (5 bases). The clonotype comes from a woman between 40 and 55 years old who had recovered from COVID-19. The sample comprised PBMCs or T cells enriched from blood (not recorded which). The chain's CDR3 is CASSIEGPRGTQYF. DNA of the CDR3: TGTGCCAGTAGTATAGAAGGTCCCCGGGGGACCCAGTACTTC.